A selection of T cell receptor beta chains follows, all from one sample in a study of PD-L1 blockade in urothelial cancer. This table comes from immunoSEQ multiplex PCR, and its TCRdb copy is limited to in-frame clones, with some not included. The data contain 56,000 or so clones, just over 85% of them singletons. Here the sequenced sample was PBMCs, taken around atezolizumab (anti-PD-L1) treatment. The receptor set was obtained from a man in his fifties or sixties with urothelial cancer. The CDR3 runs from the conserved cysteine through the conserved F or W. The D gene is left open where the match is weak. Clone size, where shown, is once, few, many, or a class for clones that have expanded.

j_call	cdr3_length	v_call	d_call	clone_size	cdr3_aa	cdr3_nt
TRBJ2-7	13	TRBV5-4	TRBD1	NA	CASSYRDSYEQYF	TGTGCCAGCAGCTATCGGGACAGCTACGAGCAGTACTTC
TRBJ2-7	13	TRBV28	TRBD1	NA	CASTYQGAYEQYF	TGTGCCAGCACTTACCAGGGGGCGTACGAGCAGTACTTC
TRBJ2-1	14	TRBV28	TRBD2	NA	CASSLGRGYNEQFF	TGTGCCAGCAGTTTAGGGCGGGGGTACAATGAGCAGTTCTTC
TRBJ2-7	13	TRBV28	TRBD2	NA	CASSFGTSSEQYF	TGTGCCAGCAGTTTCGGGACTAGCTCCGAGCAGTACTTC
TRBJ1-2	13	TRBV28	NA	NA	CASSVGTSYGYTF	TGTGCCAGCTCCGTCGGGACAAGCTATGGCTACACCTTC
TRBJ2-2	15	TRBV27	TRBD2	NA	CASSFGTSGTGELFF	TGTGCCAGCAGTTTCGGGACTAGCGGGACCGGGGAGCTGTTTTTT
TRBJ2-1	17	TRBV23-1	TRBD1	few	CASSQLGQAISYNEQFF	TGCGCCAGCAGTCAGCTGGGACAGGCGATCTCCTACAATGAGCAGTTCTTC
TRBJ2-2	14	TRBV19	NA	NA	CASSDRNRWWELFF	TGTGCCAGTAGCGACAGGAACCGATGGTGGGAGCTGTTTTTT
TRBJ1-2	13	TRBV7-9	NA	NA	CASSPDSRGGYTF	TGTGCCAGCAGCCCGGACTCTCGAGGGGGCTACACCTTC
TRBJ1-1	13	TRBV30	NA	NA	CAWREQPNTEAFF	TGTGCCTGGAGGGAACAGCCGAACACTGAAGCTTTCTTT
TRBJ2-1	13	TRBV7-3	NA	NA	CASSFWSGNEQFF	TGTGCCAGCAGCTTCTGGTCAGGGAATGAGCAGTTCTTC
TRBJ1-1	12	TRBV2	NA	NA	CASTGDYTEAFF	TGTGCCAGCACGGGGGATTACACTGAAGCTTTCTTT
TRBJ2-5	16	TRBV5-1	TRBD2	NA	CASSLSSGRGGETQYF	TGCGCCAGCAGCTTGTCAAGCGGGAGAGGGGGAGAGACCCAGTACTTC
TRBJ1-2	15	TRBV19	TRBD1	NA	CASRSRQGADYGYTF	TGTGCCAGTAGGTCCAGACAGGGGGCGGACTATGGCTACACCTTC